Below are 28 T cell receptor beta chains sequenced from a single sample in a study of blood T cell repertoires in COVID-19. TCRdb keeps only in-frame clones here, not all; method: immunoSEQ multiplex PCR. Among 210,000 or so clones listed, about 83% were seen once. The specimen sequenced was PBMCs or T cells enriched from blood (not recorded which). Receptors originate from a woman in her fifties or sixties who had been exposed to COVID-19.

The V gene is TRBV5-1, the J gene TRBJ1-2, with D perhaps TRBD1 (6 bases). Trimming cost V 0 bases and J 8 bases, with 11 bases left between them. The germline gives CDR1 SGHRS, CDR2 YFSETQ. CDR3 length equals 13 residues. The CDR3 is CASSLATGGGYTF. CDR3 sequence (DNA): TGCGCCAGCAGCTTGGCCACGGGGGGCGGCTACACCTTC.

The rearrangement uses TRBV4-2 and TRBJ2-1, with D possibly TRBD2 on 5 matching bases. The CDR3 runs 14 residues. V was cut by 1 base and J by 8 bases, with 12 bases left in between. The germline gives CDR1 LGHNA, CDR2 YNFKEQ. The DNA for the CDR3 is TGTGCCAGCAGCCAAGTATCGGGGATGGATGAGCAGTTCTTC. This gives the protein CASSQVSGMDEQFF.

V is TRBV12-3 or TRBV12-4 and J is TRBJ1-1, with no clear D. The CDR3 is 13 residues long. The V gene lost 5 bases and the J gene lost 4 bases, with 11 bases spanning the gap. DNA for the CDR3: TGTGCCAGCAGTCCCCAGCGCGGCACTGAAGCTTTCTTT. Amino acid sequence: CASSPQRGTEAFF.

The rearrangement links TRBV28 to TRBJ1-5; TRBD1 aligns across 8 bases. The CDR3 covers 14 residues. V lost 6 bases, J lost 7 bases, and 8 bases stayed unmatched. Germline loops: CDR1 MDHEN, CDR2 SYDVKM. CDR3 protein: CASRTDRGWQPQHF. DNA for the CDR3: TGTGCCAGCAGAACCGACAGGGGATGGCAGCCCCAGCATTTT.

This clone has more than one count but fewer than ten. The CDR3 reads CASSLVYNNEQYF. For the CDR3, the DNA is TGTGCCAGCAGCTTAGTGTACAATAACGAGCAGTACTTC. The gene calls are TRBV7-9 and TRBJ2-7; D not certain. Looked up from germline, CDR1 is SEHNR and CDR2 is FQNEAQ (reference sequence). The CDR3 totals 13 residues. V dropped 1 base and J dropped 5 bases, with 9 bases sitting between them.

In DNA form, the CDR3 reads TGTGCCAGCAGCTTGGTGTTTGGGGAGAGGACTGAAGCTTTCTTT. It encodes CASSLVFGERTEAFF. The chain carries TRBV5-4 and TRBJ1-1; D ambiguous. V was shortened by 0 bases and J by 5 bases, with 14 bases between the two germline ends. CDR3 size: 15 residues. Germline V gives CDR1 SGHNT, CDR2 YYREEE (reference sequence). The complete variable domain, with remaining parts taken from reference TRBV5-4 and TRBJ1-1, reads ETGVTQSPTHLIKTRGQQVTLRCSSQSGHNTVSWYQQALGQGPQFIFQYYREEENGRGNFPPRFSGLQFPNYSSELNVNALELDDSALYLCASSLVFGERTEAFFGQGTRLTVV.

The chain employs TRBV10-3 and TRBJ2-1; 11 nucleotides match TRBD2. V lost 2 bases, J lost 7 bases, and 7 bases stayed unmatched. This CDR3 contains 16 residues. Looked up from germline, CDR1 is ENHRY and CDR2 is SYGVKD. The CDR3 protein is CAISEAISGGANEQFF. The CDR3 bases are TGTGCCATCAGTGAGGCGATTAGCGGGGGGGCGAATGAGCAGTTCTTC.

The chain is built from TRBV4-2 and TRBJ2-1; TRBD1 aligns across 9 bases. Germline V gene sequence: CDR1 LGHNA, CDR2 YNFKEQ. J was trimmed by 6 bases and V by 3 bases; bases with no gene match: 12. The CDR3 runs 17 residues. CDR3 DNA sequence: TGTGCCAGCAGCCACCCCACGAGGGACAGGGAAGTCAATGAGCAGTTCTTC. Residues: CASSHPTRDREVNEQFF.

This clone has just a few counts. The chain combines TRBV10-3 with TRBJ2-7; a possible D gene is TRBD2 (5 bases). The V gene's germline CDR1 is ENHRY and CDR2 SYGVKD. V shed 7 bases and J shed 2 bases, with 15 bases lying between them. There are 14 residues in the CDR3. CDR3 residues: CAIKKEVEAYEQYF. The CDR3 nucleotides are TGTGCCATCAAAAAGGAGGTTGAGGCCTACGAGCAGTACTTC.

The genes are TRBV19 and TRBJ1-1; D may be TRBD1 (6 bases). V was trimmed by 9 bases and J by 0 bases, leaving 11 bases between them. CDR3 length: 13 amino acids. Germline CDR1 is LNHDA and CDR2 is SQIVND (reference sequence). The CDR3 DNA is TGTGCCAGCAATGGACAGATGAACACTGAAGCTTTCTTT. Its translation: CASNGQMNTEAFF. The whole variable domain, filled in from reference TRBV19 and TRBJ1-1, reads DGGITQSPKYLFRKEGQNVTLSCEQNLNHDAMYWYRQDPGQGLRLIYYSQIVNDFQKGDIAEGYSVSREKKESFPLTVTSAQKNPTAFYLCASNGQMNTEAFFGQGTRLTVV.

This chain uses TRBV19 with TRBJ1-1, with D maybe TRBD1 (6 bases). Germline values: CDR1 LNHDA, CDR2 SQIVND (reference sequence). The V end was cut by 7 bases, the J end by 1 base, with 13 bases between. The CDR3 is 14 residues long. The CDR3 region is CASKKGVGNTEAFF. The DNA of the CDR3 is TGTGCCAGTAAGAAGGGGGTGGGGAACACTGAAGCTTTCTTT. Looking up the rest from reference TRBV19 and TRBJ1-1 gives the full variable domain: DGGITQSPKYLFRKEGQNVTLSCEQNLNHDAMYWYRQDPGQGLRLIYYSQIVNDFQKGDIAEGYSVSREKKESFPLTVTSAQKNPTAFYLCASKKGVGNTEAFFGQGTRLTVV.

The chain recombines TRBV5-1 with TRBJ1-3; D not resolved. Germline V CDR1 and CDR2: SGHRS, YFSETQ. Trimming removed 2 bases from V and 0 bases from J, with 12 bases in between. The length of the CDR3 is 16 residues. In nucleotides, the CDR3 is TGCGCCAGCAGCTTAGACACGGTAGGCTCTGGAAACACCATATATTTT. Protein product: CASSLDTVGSGNTIYF.

The rearrangement links TRBV29-1 to TRBJ2-1; perhaps TRBD1 as D (5 bases). The CDR3 extends over 10 amino acids. The V end was cut by 5 bases, the J end by 8 bases, with 7 bases between. CDR1 and CDR2 (germline): SQVTM, ANQGSEA. This CDR3 is CSVSGHEQFF. The CDR3 bases are TGCAGCGTTTCAGGGCATGAGCAGTTCTTC.

The chain carries TRBV5-4 and TRBJ2-2; 13 positions agree with TRBD2. Germline CDR1 and CDR2: SGHNT and YYREEE (reference sequence). V shed 4 bases and J 0 bases; nucleotides not matched to a gene: 3. The CDR3 runs 17 residues. The CDR3 bases are TGTGCCAGCAGCCCGACTAGCGGGGGGTCGAACACCGGGGAGCTGTTTTTT. This sequence encodes CASSPTSGGSNTGELFF.

The chain has TRBV10-3 and TRBJ2-7; D not resolved. V lost 4 bases to trimming and J lost 2 bases, with 12 bases between them. Germline CDR1 ENHRY, CDR2 SYGVKD. The CDR3 loop spans 14 amino acids. CDR3: CAISVVSSAYEQYF. CDR3 nucleotides: TGTGCCATCAGTGTTGTGTCGTCCGCCTACGAGCAGTACTTC.

The chain carries TRBV6-2 or TRBV6-3 and TRBJ2-1, with a weak D call TRBD2 (6 bases). The CDR3 length is 15 residues. Trimming left V 1 base short and J 6 bases short, with 13 bases between. Per the germline V gene, CDR1 is MNHEY and CDR2 is SVGEGT. CDR3 bases: TGTGCCAGCAGTTACTGGGAGGCTCGAGGCAATGAGCAGTTCTTC. As protein: CASSYWEARGNEQFF.

The rearrangement uses TRBV29-1 and TRBJ1-2; no definite D call. Trimming took off 2 bases at V and 0 bases at J, with 10 bases between the two ends. The CDR3 contains 14 residues. CDR1 and CDR2 (germline): SQVTM, ANQGSEA. For the CDR3, the DNA is TGCAGCGTTGAATCCCCCCTTCCTAACTATGGCTACACCTTC. It is translated as CSVESPLPNYGYTF.

The chain links TRBV28 to TRBJ2-1; 13 bases are shared with TRBD2. Germline trimming cut 7 bases from V and 2 bases from J; bases unmatched to any gene: 8. The germline V gene has CDR1 MDHEN and CDR2 SYDVKM. The CDR3 loop spans 17 amino acids. CDR3 bases: TGTGCCAGCACCCCAAGGACTAGCGGGGGCCCCTACAATGAGCAGTTCTTC. Encoded protein: CASTPRTSGGPYNEQFF.

The chain recombines TRBV4-3 with TRBJ1-1; D is ambiguous. The CDR3 spans 13 residues. The V and J ends lost 2 bases and 5 bases respectively, with 9 bases between them. Germline CDR1 reads LGHNA; CDR2 reads YSLEER. CDR3 region: CASSQRRRTEAFF. Written as DNA, the CDR3 is TGCGCCAGCAGCCAACGTCGGAGGACTGAAGCTTTCTTT.

This clone is a singleton in its sample. The chain employs TRBV5-1 and TRBJ1-1; D is ambiguous. Germline assignment: CDR1 SGHRS and CDR2 YFSETQ. CDR3 length: 14 residues. Between the trimmed V and J ends, which lost 0 bases and 4 bases, there was a span of 10 bases. The CDR3 DNA follows: TGCGCCAGCAGCTTGGGGGTAAGGAGCACTGAAGCTTTCTTT. It codes for CASSLGVRSTEAFF.

The chain carries TRBV19 and TRBJ1-1; D not resolved. Looked up from germline, CDR1 is LNHDA and CDR2 is SQIVND (reference sequence). The CDR3 totals 16 residues. Trimming removed 6 bases at V and 3 bases at J, with 20 bases between. The chain's CDR3 is CASRRLPNPRDTEAFF. CDR3 bases: TGTGCCAGTAGACGTCTCCCTAACCCGAGGGACACTGAAGCTTTCTTT.

This clone appeared once. The genes are TRBV12-3 or TRBV12-4 and TRBJ2-7, with a possible D match to TRBD1 (6 bases). The V end was cut by 4 bases, the J end by 5 bases, with 12 bases between. This CDR3 comprises 13 residues. In DNA, the CDR3 is TGTGCCAGCAGTTCAAGGACAGAGAACGAGCAGTACTTC. It yields the protein CASSSRTENEQYF.

The rearrangement uses TRBV4-2 and TRBJ2-5, with 10 bases lining up with TRBD1. This CDR3 region has 17 residues. CDR1 is LGHNA and CDR2 is YNFKEQ in the germline V gene. With 0 bases clipped from V and 5 bases from J, the junction kept 9 bases outside the gene matches. This CDR3 reads CASSQEGETGGRETQYF. Written as DNA, the CDR3 is TGTGCCAGCAGCCAAGAGGGCGAGACAGGGGGCAGGGAGACCCAGTACTTC.

This clone was found a few times. The gene calls are TRBV2 and TRBJ1-1, with D unclear. The CDR3 length is 11 residues. Per germline, CDR1 SNHLY and CDR2 FYNNEI. V was cut by 10 bases and J by 8 bases, with 14 bases left in between. The CDR3 nucleotides are TGTGCCATTACCAGGTTAAGGGAAGCTTTCTTT. Translating it yields CAITRLREAFF. Full variable domain (missing parts from reference TRBV2 and TRBJ1-1): EPEVTQTPSHQVTQMGQEVILRCVPISNHLYFYWYRQILGQKVEFLVSFYNNEISEKSEIFDDQFSVERPDGSNFTLKIRSTKLEDSAMYFCAITRLREAFFGQGTRLTVV.

V gene TRBV5-5 combines with J gene TRBJ1-1; unclear D gene. V lost 4 bases and J 5 bases, leaving 12 bases between the germline ends. This CDR3 region has 13 residues. The germline gives CDR1 SGHKS, CDR2 YYEKEE (reference sequence). The CDR3 spells CASSEGVRTEAFF. In DNA, the CDR3 is TGTGCCAGCAGCGAAGGTGTGAGGACTGAAGCTTTCTTT.

This rearrangement joins TRBV3-1 (or the pseudogene TRBV3-2) to TRBJ2-4, with 9 bases fitting TRBD1. The germline V gene has CDR1 LGHDT and CDR2 YNNKEL (reference sequence). V gave up 1 base and J gave up 5 bases; unmatched junction bases: 3. The CDR3 is 15 amino acids. For the CDR3, the DNA is TGTGCCAGCAGCCAAGGGACAGGGGCACAAAACATTCAGTACTTC. This gives the protein CASSQGTGAQNIQYF.

The chain joins TRBV6-5 to TRBJ1-2; TRBD1 matches 7 bases. V shed 4 bases, J shed 4 bases, and the junction held 3 bases outside the gene matches. CDR1 MNHEY and CDR2 SVGAGI come from the germline V gene. The CDR3 runs 13 residues. The CDR3 DNA reads as TGTGCCAGCAGTTTGGACAGGCTCTATGGCTACACCTTC. Encoded protein: CASSLDRLYGYTF.

This sequence joins TRBV2 and TRBJ2-7; a weak D match, TRBD2 (6 bases). This CDR3 region has 14 residues. Germline assignment: CDR1 SNHLY and CDR2 FYNNEI. V lost 10 bases, J lost 0 bases, and 16 bases lay in between. CDR3 nucleotides: TGTGCCACTAAGGCGGAGGGCGCCTCCTACGAGCAGTACTTC. As protein: CATKAEGASYEQYF.